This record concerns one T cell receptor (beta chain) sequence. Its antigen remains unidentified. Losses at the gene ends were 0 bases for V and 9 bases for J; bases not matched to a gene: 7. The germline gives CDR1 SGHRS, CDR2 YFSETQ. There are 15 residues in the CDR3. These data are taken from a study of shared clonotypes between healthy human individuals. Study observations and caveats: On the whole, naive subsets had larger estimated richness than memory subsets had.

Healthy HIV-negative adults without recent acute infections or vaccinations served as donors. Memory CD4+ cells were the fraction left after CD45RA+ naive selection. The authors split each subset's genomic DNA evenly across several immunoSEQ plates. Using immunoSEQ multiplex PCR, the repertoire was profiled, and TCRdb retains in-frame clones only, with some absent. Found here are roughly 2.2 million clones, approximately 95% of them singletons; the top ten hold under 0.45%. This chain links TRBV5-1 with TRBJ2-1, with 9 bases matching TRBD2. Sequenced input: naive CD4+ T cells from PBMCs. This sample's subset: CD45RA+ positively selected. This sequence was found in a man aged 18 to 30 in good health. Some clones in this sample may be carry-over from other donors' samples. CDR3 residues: CASSLAVSGSSEQFF. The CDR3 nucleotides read TGCGCCAGCAGCTTGGCCGTTAGCGGGAGCAGTGAGCAGTTCTTC.